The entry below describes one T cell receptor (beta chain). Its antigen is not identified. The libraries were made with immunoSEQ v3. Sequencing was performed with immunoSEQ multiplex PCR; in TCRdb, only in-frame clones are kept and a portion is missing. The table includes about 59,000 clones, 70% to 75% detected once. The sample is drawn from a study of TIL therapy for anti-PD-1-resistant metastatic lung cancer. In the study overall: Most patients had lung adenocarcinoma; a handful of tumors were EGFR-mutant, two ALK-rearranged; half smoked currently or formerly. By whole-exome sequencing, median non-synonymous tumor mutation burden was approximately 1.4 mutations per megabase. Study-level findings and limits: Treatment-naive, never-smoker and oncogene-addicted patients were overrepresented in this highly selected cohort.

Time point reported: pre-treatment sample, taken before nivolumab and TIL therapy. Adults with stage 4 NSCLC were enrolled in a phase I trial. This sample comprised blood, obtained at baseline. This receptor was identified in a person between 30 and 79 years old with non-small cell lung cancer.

DNA for the CDR3: TGTGCCAGCAGTGACTCACAGGGCGAGCAGTTCTTC. Amino acid sequence: CASSDSQGEQFF. The chain couples TRBV6-4 to TRBJ2-1, with a weak D call TRBD1 (6 bases). The V and J ends lost 0 bases and 10 bases respectively, with 7 bases between them. The germline V gene has CDR1 MRHNA and CDR2 SNTAGT. This CDR3 comprises 12 residues.